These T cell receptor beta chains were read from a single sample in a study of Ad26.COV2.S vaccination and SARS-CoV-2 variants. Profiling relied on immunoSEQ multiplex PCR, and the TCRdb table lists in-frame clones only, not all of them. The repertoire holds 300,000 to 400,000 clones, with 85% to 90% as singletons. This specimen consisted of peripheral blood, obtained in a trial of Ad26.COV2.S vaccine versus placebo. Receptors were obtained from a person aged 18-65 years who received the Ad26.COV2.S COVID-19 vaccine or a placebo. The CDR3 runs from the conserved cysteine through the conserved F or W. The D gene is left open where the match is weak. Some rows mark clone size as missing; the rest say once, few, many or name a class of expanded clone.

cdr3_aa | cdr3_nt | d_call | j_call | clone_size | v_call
CASSLATEAFF | TGTGCCAGCAGCTTAGCCACTGAAGCTTTCTTT | NA | TRBJ1-1 | NA | TRBV7-2
CASSPILTGTDTQYF | TGTGCCAGCAGCCCCATTCTGACAGGCACAGATACGCAGTATTTT | NA | TRBJ2-3 | once | TRBV7-9
CASSLQGAEANYGYTF | TGCGCCAGCAGCTTACAGGGGGCCGAGGCTAACTATGGCTACACCTTC | TRBD1 | TRBJ1-2 | NA | TRBV5-1
CASSRDSYNEQFF | TGTGCCAGCAGCCGGGACTCCTACAATGAGCAGTTCTTC | NA | TRBJ2-1 | NA | TRBV12-3/TRBV12-4
CAWNEPNTGELFF | TGTGCCTGGAACGAACCGAACACCGGGGAGCTGTTTTTT | NA | TRBJ2-2 | NA | TRBV30
CASSFDREGGYTF | TGCGCCAGCAGCTTTGACAGGGAGGGTGGCTACACCTTC | TRBD1 | TRBJ1-2 | NA | TRBV5-1
CASSQGAPGYEQFF | TGTGCCAGCAGCCAAGGAGCCCCCGGGTATGAGCAGTTCTTC | NA | TRBJ2-1 | NA | TRBV3-1/TRBV3-2
CASSFGTSEETQYF | TGTGCCAGCAGCTTCGGGACTAGCGAAGAGACCCAGTACTTC | TRBD2 | TRBJ2-5 | NA | TRBV7-9
CASSPAGTIYGYTF | TGTGCCAGCTCACCCGCAGGGACCATCTATGGCTACACCTTC | NA | TRBJ1-2 | NA | TRBV18
CASSSGLMYEAFF | TGTGCCAGCAGCTCGGGACTGATGTATGAAGCTTTCTTT | NA | TRBJ1-1 | NA | TRBV7-9
CASSSPGGLYNEQFF | TGCGCCAGCAGCTCCCCGGGGGGTCTCTACAATGAGCAGTTCTTC | TRBD2 | TRBJ2-1 | NA | TRBV5-1
CASSLTPTQAETQYF | TGTGCCAGCAGCTTGACACCTACTCAGGCGGAGACCCAGTACTTC | NA | TRBJ2-5 | NA | TRBV7-2
CASSPTFGGYGYTF | TGCGCCAGCAGCCCCACCTTCGGGGGGTATGGCTACACCTTC | NA | TRBJ1-2 | NA | TRBV5-1
CASSIWTGKSYNEQFF | TGTGCCAGTAGTATATGGACAGGGAAATCCTACAATGAGCAGTTCTTC | TRBD1 | TRBJ2-1 | NA | TRBV19
CASSQRTGRSTEAFF | TGCGCCAGCAGCCAACGGACAGGGAGATCCACTGAAGCTTTCTTT | TRBD1 | TRBJ1-1 | NA | TRBV4-1
CASSASFGAINNSPLHF | TGTGCCAGCAGCGCAAGCTTCGGGGCTATCAATAATTCACCCCTCCACTTT | NA | TRBJ1-6 | NA | TRBV7-2
CASSPGARGVNTQYF | TGTGCCAGCAGCCCCGGGGCGCGGGGGGTAAATACGCAGTATTTT | TRBD2 | TRBJ2-3 | NA | TRBV3-1/TRBV3-2
CASSQDLRLDTDTQYF | TGTGCCAGCAGCCAAGATCTTAGGCTGGACACAGATACGCAGTATTTT | NA | TRBJ2-3 | NA | TRBV3-1/TRBV3-2
CASSIPGQGVAFF | TGTGCCAGTAGTATTCCGGGACAGGGAGTAGCTTTCTTT | TRBD1 | TRBJ1-1 | once | TRBV19
CSASSGGNTYEQYF | TGCAGTGCTAGTAGCGGGGGGAATACCTACGAGCAGTACTTC | TRBD2 | TRBJ2-7 | NA | TRBV20-1
CASSGGTVGYEQYF | TGTGCCAGCAGCGGCGGGACCGTTGGGTACGAGCAGTACTTC | NA | TRBJ2-7 | NA | TRBV2
CASRADPLSQPQHF | TGCGCCAGCAGGGCTGACCCGCTAAGCCAGCCCCAGCATTTT | NA | TRBJ1-5 | NA | TRBV5-1
CSVHPRTNEQYF | TGCAGCGTTCACCCTAGAACAAACGAGCAGTACTTC | NA | TRBJ2-7 | once | TRBV29-1
CASSLVVAGGPDEQYF | TGTGCCAGCAGCTTAGTTGTCGCGGGGGGGCCAGACGAGCAGTACTTC | TRBD2 | TRBJ2-7 | once | TRBV7-2
CASSLGQDEQFF | TGTGCCAGCAGCTTGGGACAGGATGAGCAGTTCTTC | NA | TRBJ2-1 | NA | TRBV5-4
CASSLKLESNTGELFF | TGTGCCAGCAGCCTGAAACTAGAGTCGAACACCGGGGAGCTGTTTTTT | NA | TRBJ2-2 | NA | TRBV5-4
CASSQGSPGELFF | TGCGCCAGCAGCCAAGGGTCTCCCGGGGAGCTGTTTTTT | NA | TRBJ2-2 | few | TRBV5-1
CASGQGALGNQPQHF | TGTGCCAGCGGACAGGGGGCTTTAGGCAATCAGCCCCAGCATTTT | TRBD1 | TRBJ1-5 | NA | TRBV2
CASSSDHGYNEQFF | TGTGCCAGTAGTTCCGACCACGGCTACAATGAGCAGTTCTTC | NA | TRBJ2-1 | NA | TRBV19
CASSVGGPTEAFF | TGTGCCAGCAGCGTAGGGGGGCCTACTGAAGCTTTCTTT | NA | TRBJ1-1 | NA | TRBV9
CSSVPAISYEQYF | TGCAGCTCTGTCCCGGCCATCTCCTACGAGCAGTACTTC | NA | TRBJ2-7 | NA | TRBV29-1
CAWTGAYNEQFF | TGTGCCTGGACAGGAGCCTACAATGAGCAGTTCTTC | NA | TRBJ2-1 | NA | TRBV30
CAISEVGMNTEAFF | TGTGCCATCAGTGAGGTGGGGATGAACACTGAAGCTTTCTTT | NA | TRBJ1-1 | NA | TRBV10-3
CASSPVNGPQGTQYF | TGTGCCAGCAGCCCCGTTAACGGGCCCCAGGGGACCCAGTACTTC | NA | TRBJ2-5 | NA | TRBV3-1/TRBV3-2
CASSQKPLGLAGGPAYEQYF | TGCGCCAGCAGTCAAAAACCCCTAGGACTAGCGGGGGGACCCGCCTACGAGCAGTACTTC | TRBD2 | TRBJ2-7 | NA | TRBV23-1
CASNRGLDSTSPLHF | TGTGCCAGCAATCGGGGACTGGATTCAACTTCACCCCTCCACTTT | NA | TRBJ1-6 | NA | TRBV6-5
CASRRTGWQETQYF | TGTGCCAGCAGAAGGACAGGATGGCAAGAGACCCAGTACTTC | TRBD1 | TRBJ2-5 | once | TRBV27
CASSSGTSADTQYF | TGTGCCAGCAGCTCCGGGACTAGCGCCGATACGCAGTATTTT | TRBD2 | TRBJ2-3 | NA | TRBV7-9
CASSESGDQPQHF | TGTGCCAGCAGTGAATCCGGGGATCAGCCCCAGCATTTT | NA | TRBJ1-5 | NA | TRBV6-1
CASSPGTDTYEQYF | TGTGCCAGCTCACCTGGGACAGATACCTACGAGCAGTACTTC | TRBD1 | TRBJ2-7 | NA | TRBV18
CASSTRQGAGGYTF | TGTGCCAGCAGCACCAGACAGGGGGCAGGTGGCTACACCTTC | TRBD1 | TRBJ1-2 | NA | TRBV7-2
CASSRERGRGGKYTGELFF | TGTGCCAGCAGCCGAGAACGGGGTCGCGGGGGGAAGTACACCGGGGAGCTGTTTTTT | TRBD2 | TRBJ2-2 | NA | TRBV14